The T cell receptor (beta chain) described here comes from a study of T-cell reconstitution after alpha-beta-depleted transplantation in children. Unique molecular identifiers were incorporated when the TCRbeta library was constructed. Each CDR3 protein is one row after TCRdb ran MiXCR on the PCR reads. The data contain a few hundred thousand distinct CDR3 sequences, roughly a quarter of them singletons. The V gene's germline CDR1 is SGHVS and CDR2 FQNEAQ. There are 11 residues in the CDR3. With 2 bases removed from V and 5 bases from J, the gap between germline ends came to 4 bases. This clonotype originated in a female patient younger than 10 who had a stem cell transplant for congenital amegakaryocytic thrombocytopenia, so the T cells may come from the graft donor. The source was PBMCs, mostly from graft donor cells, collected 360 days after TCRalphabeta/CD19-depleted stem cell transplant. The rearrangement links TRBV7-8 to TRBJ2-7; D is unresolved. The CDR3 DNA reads TGTGCCAGCAGCTTATACAACGAGCAGTACTTC. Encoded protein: CASSLYNEQYF.